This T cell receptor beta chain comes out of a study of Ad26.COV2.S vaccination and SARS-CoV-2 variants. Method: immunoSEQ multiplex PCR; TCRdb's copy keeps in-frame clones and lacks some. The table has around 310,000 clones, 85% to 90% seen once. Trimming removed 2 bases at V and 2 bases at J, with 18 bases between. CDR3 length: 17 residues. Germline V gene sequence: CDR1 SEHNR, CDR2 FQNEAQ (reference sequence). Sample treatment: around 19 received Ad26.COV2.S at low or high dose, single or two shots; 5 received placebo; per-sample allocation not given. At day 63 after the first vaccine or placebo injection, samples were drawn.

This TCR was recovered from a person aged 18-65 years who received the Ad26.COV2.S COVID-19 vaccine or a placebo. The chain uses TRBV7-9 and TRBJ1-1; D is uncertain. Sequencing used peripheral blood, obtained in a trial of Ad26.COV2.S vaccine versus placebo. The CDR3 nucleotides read TGTGCCAGCAGCTTACCCCTCCTTACACCCGAAAACACTGAAGCTTTCTTT. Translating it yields CASSLPLLTPENTEAFF.